This T cell receptor beta chain is drawn from a study of T-cell reconstitution after alpha-beta-depleted transplantation in children (dated by TCRdb to 2016 to 2018). Regarding the research as a whole: Using TCR repertoire profiling, the study quantitatively followed how T-cell immune reconstitution unfolded in children after TCRalphabeta/CD19-depleted allogeneic hematopoietic cell transplantation. What the authors observed across the whole study: The high TCRbeta diversity at day 60 in some patients was ascribed to recipient T cells and intrathymic progenitors that had survived conditioning. Over subsequent months, a decline in hyperexpanded clone frequencies was noted, and after one year, T-cell counts and TCRbeta diversity were mostly ascribed to newly produced T cells. The apparently early alphabetaT-cell count recovery about two months after transplant was reportedly dependent on only several hundred rapidly expanded clones derived from non-depleted graft cells.

V is cut back by 8 bases and J by 3 bases, with 9 bases in the junction unmatched. Reading from cysteine to phenylalanine, the CDR3 counts 15 amino acids. This entry keeps only the CDR3 DNA: 45 bases, framed from base 1. As encoded in the germline V gene, CDR1 is MDHEN while CDR2 is SYDVKM. This specimen's treatment or condition label, interpreted: allogeneic hematopoietic cell transplantation with graft depleted of TCRalphabeta T cells and CD19 B cells. The transplant recipients were children given TCRalphabeta/CD19-depleted allogeneic hematopoietic cell grafts. This clonotype was observed many times. Its target antigen remains unknown. The sample holds no much larger clone one base away, and base qualities are not on file. Library prep was done by PCR. Sequencing took place on an Illumina HiSeq 2500. Molecular barcoding was employed in the preparation of TCR libraries, with unique molecular identifiers being used to normalize TCRbeta repertoire quantification. The raw public data were reprocessed by TCRdb itself: fastp quality trimming at Q25, MiXCR clonotype calling, in-frame beta chains only. Rows are unified per CDR3 protein, each entry keeping the most common DNA and genes. The sample table holds approximately 150,000 distinct CDR3 sequences, of which around 8.8% were seen once. The top ten constitute 15% to 20% of the sample.

Specimen: PBMCs, mostly from graft donor cells, collected 180 days after TCRalphabeta/CD19-depleted stem cell transplant. The rearranged chain carries TRBV28 and TRBJ2-7, with TRBD2 identical over 11 junction bases. The TCR was taken from a female patient aged 2-9 years who had a stem cell transplant for congenital amegakaryocytic thrombocytopenia, so the T cells may come from the graft donor. In nucleotide form, the sequence is TGTGCCAGCGGGACTAGCGGCCCCGTCGGCTACGAGCAGTACTTC. Translated, this gives CASGTSGPVGYEQYF.